These T cell receptor beta chains were read from a single sample in a study of T cell repertoires in cytomegalovirus infection. Antigens for these TCRs are unknown. Using its own MiXCR run on the reads, TCRdb lists one record per CDR3 protein. The table has tens of thousands of distinct CDR3 sequences, about a fifth seen once; the top ten hold less than 70%. This sample comprised CD8+ T cells from cultured PBMCs, obtained from culture after CMV antigen stimulation. These receptors all stem from a human donor in good health (CMV status not recorded). Some clones in this sample may be carry-over from other donors' samples. Each CDR3 is given with its conserved first and last residue. The order of the fields is V gene, CDR3 protein.

v_call: TRBV4-1
cdr3_aa: CASSQDKSSYNSPLHF

v_call: TRBV7-2
cdr3_aa: CASTFGATEAFF

v_call: TRBV6-1
cdr3_aa: CASSSPRDRGPYNEQFF

v_call: TRBV5-6
cdr3_aa: CASSSTPYEQYF

v_call: TRBV7-6
cdr3_aa: CASSSGSTYEQYF

v_call: TRBV5-1
cdr3_aa: CASSPRPGGTYGYTF

v_call: TRBV12-3/TRBV12-4
cdr3_aa: CASSSESTPPTQYF

v_call: TRBV12-3/TRBV12-4
cdr3_aa: CASREYNEQFF

v_call: TRBV6-6
cdr3_aa: CASTSSPGFQPQHF

v_call: TRBV6-1
cdr3_aa: CASSTGQYRYEQYF

v_call: TRBV6-5
cdr3_aa: CASSYGRGGGNEQFF

v_call: TRBV6-1
cdr3_aa: CASGRTGGHEQYF

v_call: TRBV5-4
cdr3_aa: CASSFPGLGSYNEQFF

v_call: TRBV2
cdr3_aa: CASSAGGGPTDTQYF

v_call: TRBV6-6
cdr3_aa: CASSPRQGVTYEQYF

v_call: TRBV7-9
cdr3_aa: CASSPGAVDTEAFF

v_call: TRBV7-9
cdr3_aa: CASSLYRVTEAFF

v_call: TRBV11-2
cdr3_aa: CASSLWPEAGQETNEQFF

v_call: TRBV7-2
cdr3_aa: CASSLSRYLVFLENTGELFF

v_call: TRBV28
cdr3_aa: CASSFWQGGPGELFF

v_call: TRBV2
cdr3_aa: CASSTRGEQGTYEQYF

v_call: TRBV11-2
cdr3_aa: CASSGRQGSTGELFF

v_call: TRBV27
cdr3_aa: CASSPDILGNEQFF

v_call: TRBV6-1
cdr3_aa: CASSVAGGTGELFF

v_call: TRBV20-1
cdr3_aa: CSASILTGEDTQYF

v_call: TRBV6-2/TRBV6-3
cdr3_aa: CASSYSRDIWSNQPQHF

v_call: TRBV10-3
cdr3_aa: CAISETGGNEQFF

v_call: TRBV12-3/TRBV12-4
cdr3_aa: CASSFPGNTEAFF

v_call: TRBV11-2
cdr3_aa: CASSFDSHPNEKLFF

v_call: TRBV28
cdr3_aa: CASSQDRPQPQHF

v_call: TRBV5-1
cdr3_aa: CASSLAGGPGEQYF

v_call: TRBV14
cdr3_aa: CASSQVGGRYTYEQYF

v_call: TRBV27
cdr3_aa: CASRRGGAKNIQYF

v_call: TRBV5-1
cdr3_aa: CASSTGTGGYGYTF

v_call: TRBV7-3
cdr3_aa: CASSLSGVREQYF

v_call: TRBV7-4
cdr3_aa: CASSFLGQTYNEQFF

v_call: TRBV25-1
cdr3_aa: CASSDDKKALSEAFF

v_call: TRBV25-1
cdr3_aa: CASSWDRDNSPLHF

v_call: TRBV2
cdr3_aa: CASRKDRGQNTEAFF

v_call: TRBV29-1
cdr3_aa: CSVEGLTSYEQYF

v_call: TRBV29-1
cdr3_aa: CSVRLDVHNEQFF